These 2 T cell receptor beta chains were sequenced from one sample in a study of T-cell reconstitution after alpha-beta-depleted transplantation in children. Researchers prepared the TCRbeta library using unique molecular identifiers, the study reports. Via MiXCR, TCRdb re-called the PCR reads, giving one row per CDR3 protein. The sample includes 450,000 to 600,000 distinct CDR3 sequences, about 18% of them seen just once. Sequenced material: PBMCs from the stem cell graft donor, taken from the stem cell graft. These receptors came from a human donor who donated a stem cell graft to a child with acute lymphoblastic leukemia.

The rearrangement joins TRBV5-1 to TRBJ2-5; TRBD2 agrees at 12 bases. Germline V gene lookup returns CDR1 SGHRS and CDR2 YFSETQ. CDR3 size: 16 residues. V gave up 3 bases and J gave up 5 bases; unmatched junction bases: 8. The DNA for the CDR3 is TGCGCCAGCAGCTCATGGACTAGCGGGATGGTGGAGACCCAGTACTTC. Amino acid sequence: CASSSWTSGMVETQYF.

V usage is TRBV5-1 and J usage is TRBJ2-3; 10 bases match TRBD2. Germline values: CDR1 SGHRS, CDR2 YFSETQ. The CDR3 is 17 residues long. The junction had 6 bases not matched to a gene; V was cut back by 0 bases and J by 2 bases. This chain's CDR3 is CASSLVTSGGVTDTQYF. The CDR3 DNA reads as TGCGCCAGCAGCTTGGTAACGAGCGGGGGGGTCACAGATACGCAGTATTTT.